Following are 22 T cell receptor beta chains from one sample sequenced in a study of blood T cell repertoires in COVID-19. Sequenced by immunoSEQ multiplex PCR; TCRdb stores in-frame clones only, minus some. The data contain more than 150,000 clones, roughly nine tenths of them singletons. What was sequenced was peripheral blood. The receptors stem from a woman aged 70 to 79 with acute or convalescent COVID-19.

This rearrangement joins TRBV19 to TRBJ1-1; D is perhaps TRBD1 (5 bases). The V gene lost 3 bases and the J gene lost 7 bases, with 15 bases spanning the gap. CDR1 is LNHDA, CDR2 SQIVND, per germline (reference sequence). CDR3 length: 14 residues. CDR3: CASSIGGIGREAFF. The CDR3 nucleotides read TGTGCCAGTAGTATCGGGGGGATCGGGCGTGAAGCTTTCTTT.

Here the CDR3 DNA reads TGTGCCAGCAGCCCCTTTTTATTCCGGGGGGCGAACACCGGGGAGCTGTTTTTT. Translated, it gives CASSPFLFRGANTGELFF. The chain has TRBV3-1 (or the pseudogene TRBV3-2) and TRBJ2-2; TRBD2 matches 7 bases. The V gene's germline CDR1 is LGHDT and CDR2 YNNKEL (reference sequence). The CDR3 extends over 18 amino acids. The V and J ends lost 4 bases and 0 bases, in that order; junction bases with no gene match: 11.

The J gene is TRBJ1-2, the V gene TRBV24-1; weak D call: TRBD1 (5 bases). The CDR3 runs 15 residues. The V end was cut by 4 bases, the J end by 0 bases, with 11 bases between. Germline-derived CDR1 and CDR2 are KGHDR and SFDVKD. CDR3 in DNA: TGTGCCACCAGTGACCCCAAGACAGCTAACTATGGCTACACCTTC. Translating gives CATSDPKTANYGYTF.

The V call is TRBV6-2 or TRBV6-3, the J call TRBJ1-1, with a weak D call TRBD1 (6 bases). The CDR3 is made up of 16 amino acids. Germline lookup yields CDR1 MNHEY and CDR2 SVGEGT. V was clipped by 3 bases and J by 2 bases, with 16 bases between them. The CDR3, as DNA: TGTGCCAGCAGTTATGTCAGGGGCCGGTATAACACTGAAGCTTTCTTT. This codes for CASSYVRGRYNTEAFF.

The rearrangement uses TRBV7-2 and TRBJ2-2; weak D call: TRBD1 (5 bases). The V gene lost 8 bases and the J gene lost 4 bases, with 11 bases spanning the gap. This CDR3 has 13 amino acids. CDR1 SGHTA and CDR2 FQGNSA come from the germline V gene. The CDR3 loop is CASGDSPTGELFF. Here the CDR3 DNA reads TGTGCCAGCGGCGACAGTCCCACCGGGGAGCTGTTTTTT.

The genes are TRBV3-1 (or the pseudogene TRBV3-2) and TRBJ2-5; 16 bases map to TRBD2. J gave up 5 bases and V 1 base, and 10 bases lay outside the gene matches. The V gene's germline CDR1 is LGHDT and CDR2 YNNKEL (reference sequence). The CDR3 sequence is 19 residues long. This chain's CDR3 is CASSQVAGTSGGARETQYF. CDR3 DNA: TGTGCCAGCAGCCAAGTAGCCGGGACTAGCGGGGGGGCCAGGGAGACCCAGTACTTC.

The V and J genes are TRBV7-9 and TRBJ2-1; tentative D call: TRBD2 (6 bases). The CDR3 length is 13 residues. CDR1 and CDR2 (germline): SEHNR, FQNEAQ (reference sequence). V was pared by 2 bases and J by 9 bases, with 11 bases between. The CDR3 DNA is TGTGCCAGCAGCTTACTTAGCGGAGGTGAGCAGTTCTTC. Encoded protein: CASSLLSGGEQFF.

This clone came up once. The rearrangement uses TRBV20-1 and TRBJ1-1; D gene unclear. V was cut by 3 bases and J by 6 bases, with 8 bases left in between. Germline CDR1 reads DFQATT; CDR2 reads SNEGSKA (reference sequence). The CDR3 has 11 residues. Here the CDR3 reads CSARRVPEAFF. In DNA form, the CDR3 reads TGCAGTGCTAGGAGGGTCCCTGAAGCTTTCTTT.

This clone was detected only once. The V and J genes are TRBV6-5 and TRBJ1-5; TRBD1 is a possible D gene (5 bases). From germline, CDR1 is MNHEY and CDR2 SVGAGI. Trimming took 5 bases from V and 4 from J, leaving 9 bases between them. The CDR3 length is 13 residues. CDR3 sequence (DNA): TGTGCCAGCAGTCGACAGTTAAATCAGCCCCAGCATTTT. Its protein is CASSRQLNQPQHF.

The chain has TRBV21-1 and TRBJ2-3; the DNA was not used to check the table's D call, TRBD2. TRBV21-1 is classified as a pseudogene. This CDR3 comprises 17 residues. The CDR3 nucleotides read TGTGCCAGCAGCAAAGAAGCGGGAGTACTTCTCACAGATACGCAGTATTTT. Protein sequence: CASSKEAGVLLTDTQYF.

This rearrangement joins TRBV9 to TRBJ2-1; 7 nucleotides align to TRBD2. Germline trimming cut 0 bases from V and 1 base from J; bases unmatched to any gene: 4. The CDR3 covers 16 residues. Germline-derived CDR1 and CDR2 are SGDLS and YYNGEE. CDR3 in amino acids: CASSVGGGPSYNEQFF. The CDR3 nucleotides read TGTGCCAGCAGCGTAGGGGGAGGGCCATCCTACAATGAGCAGTTCTTC.

The chain links TRBV7-9 to TRBJ2-7; D is possibly TRBD1 (6 bases). Germline loops: CDR1 SEHNR, CDR2 FQNEAQ (reference sequence). Trimming took off 4 bases at V and 0 bases at J, with 13 bases between the two ends. The CDR3 extends over 15 amino acids. CDR3 in DNA: TGTGCCAGCAGCTCCGACAGGAAGAGCTCCTACGAGCAGTACTTC. The encoded protein is CASSSDRKSSYEQYF.

This chain uses TRBV5-1 with TRBJ1-5; D gene ambiguous. The length of the CDR3 is 13 residues. V lost 5 bases and J lost 5, with 11 bases in between. CDR1 and CDR2 (germline): SGHRS, YFSETQ. CDR3 amino acids: CASRREADQPQHF. CDR3 nucleotides: TGCGCCAGCAGAAGAGAGGCGGATCAGCCCCAGCATTTT.

V gene TRBV5-5 combines with J gene TRBJ1-3; no reliable D call. The germline V gene has CDR1 SGHKS and CDR2 YYEKEE (reference sequence). This CDR3 has 15 amino acids. The V end was cut by 2 bases, the J end by 0 bases, with 9 bases between. This CDR3 reads CASSFVTYSGNTIYF. The CDR3 DNA follows: TGTGCCAGCAGCTTCGTCACCTACTCTGGAAACACCATATATTTT.

This clone is a singleton in its sample. This chain uses TRBV5-1 with TRBJ1-2; D is undetermined. V dropped 4 bases and J dropped 2 bases, with 24 bases sitting between them. This CDR3 contains 18 residues. Per the germline V gene, CDR1 is SGHRS and CDR2 is YFSETQ. The CDR3 spells CASSPIPDPTRVNYGYTF. The CDR3 nucleotides read TGCGCCAGCAGCCCAATCCCCGACCCGACTAGGGTGAACTATGGCTACACCTTC.

This clone was seen only a few times. The V and J genes are TRBV4-2 and TRBJ2-1; D uncertain. CDR3 size: 12 residues. Germline lookup yields CDR1 LGHNA and CDR2 YNFKEQ. Trimming pared 4 bases from V and 4 bases from J, leaving 5 bases between. DNA of the CDR3: TGTGCCAGCAGCCTAAATTACAATGAGCAGTTCTTC. Protein: CASSLNYNEQFF.

This chain links TRBV7-2 with TRBJ2-2; D not certain. Trimming removed 5 bases at V and 1 base at J, with 5 bases between. This CDR3 is 13 amino acids long. CDR1 is SGHTA, CDR2 FQGNSA, per germline. The CDR3 spells CASSVRNTGELFF. The DNA of the CDR3 is TGTGCCAGCAGCGTCAGGAACACCGGGGAGCTGTTTTTT.

The chain combines TRBV7-6 with TRBJ2-2; TRBD2 might be the D (6 bases). This CDR3 has 17 residues. CDR1 and CDR2 (germline): SGHVS, FNYEAQ. The ends were cut back, 0 bases at V and 2 bases at J, with 13 bases in the middle. The CDR3 protein is CASSLAWRGLNTGELFF. CDR3 DNA sequence: TGTGCCAGCAGCTTAGCGTGGAGGGGCTTAAACACCGGGGAGCTGTTTTTT.

This clone was counted only a few times. The CDR3 loop reads CASSRATEPYYEQYF. DNA of the CDR3: TGTGCCAGCAGCCGGGCAACAGAACCTTACTACGAGCAGTACTTC. The chain recombines TRBV4-2 with TRBJ2-7; D gene uncertain. The V gene's germline CDR1 is LGHNA and CDR2 YNFKEQ. The V end was cut by 4 bases, the J end by 3 bases, with 16 bases between. The CDR3 sequence is 15 residues long.

The chain employs TRBV9 and TRBJ1-4; 9 nucleotides line up with TRBD1. This CDR3 is 15 amino acids long. The ends lost 2 bases at V and 3 bases at J; junction bases unmatched: 2. Germline loops: CDR1 SGDLS, CDR2 YYNGEE. DNA for the CDR3: TGTGCCAGCAGCGTGGACAGGGGATCTAATGAAAAACTGTTTTTT. Protein sequence: CASSVDRGSNEKLFF.

The CDR3 region is CAIGTSGSYEQYF. CDR3 coding DNA: TGTGCCATCGGGACTAGCGGGAGTTACGAGCAGTACTTC. The chain is built from TRBV28 and TRBJ2-7; TRBD2 aligns across 14 bases. J was trimmed by 4 bases and V by 10 bases; bases with no gene match: 3. CDR3 length: 13 amino acids. CDR1 and CDR2 from the germline V gene are MDHEN and SYDVKM.

J is TRBJ2-7 and V is TRBV11-1, with D tentatively TRBD2 (7 bases). The CDR3 is 15 amino acids. The ends were cut back, 6 bases at V and 4 bases at J, with 19 bases in the middle. From germline, CDR1 is SGHAT and CDR2 FQDESV (reference sequence). Written as DNA, the CDR3 is TGTGCCAGCAGGCGGGATAGGGGGGGTGGTTACGAGCAGTACTTC. This translates into CASRRDRGGGYEQYF.